This T cell receptor (beta chain) was recovered during a study of a mutant IDH1 vaccine in newly diagnosed glioma. Study at large: Receipt of radiotherapy, temozolomide, or both preceded the study, and most received both.

V was clipped by 5 bases and J by 4 bases, with 8 bases between them. From germline, CDR1 is SEHNR and CDR2 FQNEAQ (reference sequence). CDR3 length: 12 residues. Time point described: week 47, end of study. Topical imiquimod accompanied each vaccine dose, which consisted of 300 ug of mutant IDH1 20-mer peptide. About this clone itself: The antigen remains unidentified.

Method: immunoSEQ multiplex PCR; TCRdb's copy keeps in-frame clones and lacks some. The profile covers 30,000 to 35,000 clones, with 90% appearing a single time and about 5.5% taken by the ten largest. The chain has TRBV7-9 and TRBJ1-2; D unclear. Specimen: PBMCs, collected from a glioma patient whose treatment included an IDH1 peptide vaccine. The sequence came from a woman in her thirties or forties with glioma. The CDR3 nucleotides are TGTGCCAGCAGCGCAGCGCTCTATGGCTACACCTTC. This translates into CASSAALYGYTF.